Detailed here is one TCR beta chain. The data were taken from a study of preoperative IRX-2 immunotherapy in early breast cancer. Treatment indicated: preoperative locoregional IRX-2 cytokine immunotherapy. Patients received preoperative, locoregional IRX-2 cytokine immunotherapy in a phase Ib study. Trimming left V 8 bases short and J 5 bases short, with 21 bases between. Germline V gene sequence: CDR1 MNHEY, CDR2 SVGAGI. The CDR3 covers 15 residues. Clones were sequenced by immunoSEQ multiplex PCR, and TCRdb holds only the in-frame ones, with some missing. This sample has roughly 45,000 clones; approximately 94% occur once, and the top ten carry over 1.5%.

The sequence derives from a human donor with breast cancer. The starting material was tumor tissue, obtained after IRX-2 immunotherapy. This chain connects TRBV6-5 to TRBJ2-5; D might be TRBD2 (6 bases). CDR3 sequence: CASGPLGGSGETQYF. The CDR3 DNA follows: TGTGCCAGCGGCCCATTGGGGGGATCAGGGGAGACCCAGTACTTC.